The TCR beta chain described here comes from a study of blood T cell repertoires in COVID-19. About the study: Collection of acute and convalescent COVID-19 samples took place in the United States, Italy and Spain. T cells, B-cell-depleted T cells, or PBMCs supplied cDNA or gDNA.

Original data processing: By means of reference gene primer amplification, nucleated cell counts were estimated. Some clones are missing from TCRdb's copy, which holds only in-frame ones; the method was immunoSEQ multiplex PCR. V and J calls and clone size are as listed in that table; D and trimming were resolved from the DNA. The sample shows some 100,000 clones, 88% of them seen only once. V was trimmed by 5 bases and J by 7 bases, leaving 14 bases between them. Germline V gene sequence: CDR1 LNHDA, CDR2 SQIVND (reference sequence). This CDR3 region has 13 residues. The chain employs TRBV19 and TRBJ1-1, with D possibly matching TRBD1 (6 bases). The sequence came from a woman aged 55-70 years with acute or convalescent COVID-19. Source material: peripheral blood. The CDR3 DNA reads TGTGCCAGTAGTCGGCCACAGGGACGTGAAGCTTTCTTT. Translation: CASSRPQGREAFF.